Following are 7 T cell receptor beta chains from one sample sequenced in a study of low-dose radiotherapy and immunotherapy resistance in tumors. Time point in this sample: after trial treatment. The treatment was: LDRT plus nivolumab, ipilimumab, low-dose cyclophosphamide and aspirin (RACIN trial). Covering alpha and beta chains, TRAV- and TRBV-specific primers were used for the first-strand cDNA. The authors amplified TCRs for 20 to 25 PCR cycles with a constant-region primer and a V-primer adapter. TCRdb called the reads again in MiXCR, with one record for every CDR3 protein. The data hold about 100,000 distinct CDR3 sequences, with more than 20% observed a single time. Sequenced material: PBMCs, taken after low-dose radiotherapy plus immunotherapy. These receptors all come from a male donor with prostate cancer.

Ten or more counts support this clonotype. The rearrangement links TRBV12-3 or TRBV12-4 to TRBJ2-5; maybe TRBD1 (5 bases). V was trimmed by 4 bases and J by 2 bases, leaving 8 bases between them. This CDR3 region has 13 residues. The CDR3 DNA is TGTGCCAGCAGTTCCAGGGCGCAAGAGACCCAGTACTTC. Its protein is CASSSRAQETQYF.

The chain has TRBV6-2 or TRBV6-3 and TRBJ2-7, with 10 positions matching TRBD2. Looked up from germline, CDR1 is MNHEY and CDR2 is SVGEGT. J lost 6 bases, V lost 2 bases, and 10 bases had no gene match. The CDR3 sequence is 16 residues long. The CDR3 DNA follows: TGTGCCAGCAGTTACGGGCCTAGCGGGAGTATGGTCGAGCAGTACTTC. It yields the protein CASSYGPSGSMVEQYF.

The CDR3 is CASSQATGQGRTETQYF. The CDR3 nucleotides are TGCGCCAGCAGCCAAGCCACCGGCCAGGGGAGAACGGAGACCCAGTACTTC. The rearrangement uses TRBV4-1 and TRBJ2-5; weak D call: TRBD1 (6 bases). CDR1 is MGHRA and CDR2 is YSYEKL in the germline V gene. The CDR3 spans 17 residues. The ends were cut back, 1 base at V and 5 bases at J, with 20 bases in the middle.

This clonotype showed up many times. CDR3 nucleotide sequence: TGCGCCAGCAGCCAAGGGCCGAGTTTGCAGTATTTT. Protein product: CASSQGPSLQYF. The chain has TRBV4-1 and TRBJ2-3, with D unclear. The CDR3 runs 12 residues. Trimming took 1 base from V and 11 from J, leaving 10 bases between them. Germline lookup yields CDR1 MGHRA and CDR2 YSYEKL.

This clonotype was counted ten times or more. The V call is TRBV2, the J call TRBJ2-7, with 8 bases that match TRBD1. The CDR3 sequence is 14 residues long. The ends lost 5 bases at V and 7 bases at J; junction bases unmatched: 10. The germline gives CDR1 SNHLY, CDR2 FYNNEI. The CDR3 sequence is CASSPTGAYTEQYF. CDR3 coding DNA: TGTGCCAGCAGTCCGACAGGGGCTTATACGGAGCAGTACTTC.

This clonotype was recorded many times. The J gene is TRBJ1-1, the V gene TRBV6-1; no clear D gene. Germline assignment: CDR1 MNHNS and CDR2 SASEGT. There are 13 residues in the CDR3. V was shortened by 6 bases and J by 6 bases, with 14 bases between the two germline ends. The DNA for the CDR3 is TGTGCCAGCAGGCCGGGATTCAACGCTGAAGCTTTCTTT. It specifies CASRPGFNAEAFF.

CDR3 protein: CASSQVQGAYEQYF. Here the CDR3 DNA reads TGCGCCAGCAGCCAAGTACAGGGAGCCTACGAGCAGTACTTC. J is TRBJ2-7 and V is TRBV4-1; the D gene is possibly TRBD1 (6 bases). This CDR3 has 14 amino acids. Germline V gene sequence: CDR1 MGHRA, CDR2 YSYEKL. Trimming took off 1 base at V and 2 bases at J, with 9 bases between the two ends.